This T cell receptor beta chain emerged from a study of vaccination effects on CD4 cells after COVID-19. General study points: Infection- and vaccine-induced clones contracted markedly late after vaccination.

Produced via immunoSEQ multiplex PCR; TCRdb's table is partial and in-frame only. The sample records around 69,000 clones, around 70% being singletons. Of note for this clone: Its specificity is unknown.

Expansion with viral peptide pools was applied to antigen-specific CD4+ T cells by the ViraFEST assay prior to sequencing. The culture ran for about 11 days, and then CD4+ T cells were isolated. Each person got two doses of an mRNA SARS-CoV-2 vaccine, BNT162b2 or mRNA-1273. The CDR3 loop spans 14 amino acids. The TCR originated in a human donor who received a COVID-19 vaccine. The sequences come from CD4+ T cells from PBMCs cultured with HCoV-229E spike peptides, collected after COVID-19 vaccination. The chain couples TRBV21-1 to TRBJ1-6. TRBV21-1 is shown as a pseudogene. The CDR3 nucleotides are TGTGCCAGCCTCAAATCTCAGGGACATTCACCCCTCCACTTT. Translated: CASLKSQGHSPLHF.